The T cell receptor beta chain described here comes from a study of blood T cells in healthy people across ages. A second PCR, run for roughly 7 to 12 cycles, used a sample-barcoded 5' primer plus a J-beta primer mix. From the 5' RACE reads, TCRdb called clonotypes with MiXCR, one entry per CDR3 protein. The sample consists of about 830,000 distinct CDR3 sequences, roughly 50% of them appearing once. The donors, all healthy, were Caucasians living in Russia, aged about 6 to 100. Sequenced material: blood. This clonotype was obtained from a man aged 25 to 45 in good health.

CDR3 DNA sequence: TGTGCCAGCAGCCGAGATGGCAGGACTAGCACAGATACGCAGTATTTT. Its translation: CASSRDGRTSTDTQYF. The genes are TRBV11-1 and TRBJ2-3; possible D gene TRBD2, 5 bases. V dropped 5 bases and J dropped 0 bases, with 15 bases sitting between them. Germline values: CDR1 SGHAT, CDR2 FQDESV (reference sequence). The CDR3 consists of 16 residues.